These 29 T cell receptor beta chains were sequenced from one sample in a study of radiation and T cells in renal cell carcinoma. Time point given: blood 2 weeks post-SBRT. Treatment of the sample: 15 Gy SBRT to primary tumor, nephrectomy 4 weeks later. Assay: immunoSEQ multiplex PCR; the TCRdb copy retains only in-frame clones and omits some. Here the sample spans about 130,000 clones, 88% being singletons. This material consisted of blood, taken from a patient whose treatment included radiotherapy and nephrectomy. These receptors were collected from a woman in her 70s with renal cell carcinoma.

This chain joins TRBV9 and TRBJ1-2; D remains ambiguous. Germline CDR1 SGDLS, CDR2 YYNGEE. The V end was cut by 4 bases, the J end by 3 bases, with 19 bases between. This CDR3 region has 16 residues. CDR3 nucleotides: TGTGCCAGCAGCCCGCCGGTGACGGCGGATGACTATGGCTACACCTTC. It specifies CASSPPVTADDYGYTF.

The CDR3 spells CASSLAPAGQPYEQYF. For the CDR3, the DNA is TGTGCCAGCAGCTTAGCCCCAGCGGGGCAACCCTACGAGCAGTACTTC. This chain links TRBV7-2 with TRBJ2-7; TRBD2 matches at 7 bases. V was pared by 0 bases and J by 2 bases, with 7 bases of the junction left unmatched. CDR1 and CDR2 from the germline V gene are SGHTA and FQGNSA. The CDR3 has 16 residues.

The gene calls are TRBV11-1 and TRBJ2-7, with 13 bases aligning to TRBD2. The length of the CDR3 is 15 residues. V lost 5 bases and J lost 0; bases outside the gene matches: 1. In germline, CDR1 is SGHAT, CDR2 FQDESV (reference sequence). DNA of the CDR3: TGTGCCAGCAGCGGACTAGCGGGGGTCTCCTACGAGCAGTACTTC. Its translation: CASSGLAGVSYEQYF. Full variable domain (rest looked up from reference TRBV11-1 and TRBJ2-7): EAEVAQSPRYKITEKSQAVAFWCDPISGHATLYWYRQILGQGPELLVQFQDESVVDDSQLPKDRFSAERLKGVDSTLKIQPAELGDSAMYLCASSGLAGVSYEQYFGPGTRLTVT.

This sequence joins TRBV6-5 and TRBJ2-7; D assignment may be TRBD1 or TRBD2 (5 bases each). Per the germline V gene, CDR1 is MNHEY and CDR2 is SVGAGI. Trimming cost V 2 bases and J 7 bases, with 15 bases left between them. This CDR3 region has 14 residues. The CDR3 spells CASSYLGVLGEQYF. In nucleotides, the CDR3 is TGTGCCAGCAGTTACCTGGGGGTCCTGGGGGAGCAGTACTTC.

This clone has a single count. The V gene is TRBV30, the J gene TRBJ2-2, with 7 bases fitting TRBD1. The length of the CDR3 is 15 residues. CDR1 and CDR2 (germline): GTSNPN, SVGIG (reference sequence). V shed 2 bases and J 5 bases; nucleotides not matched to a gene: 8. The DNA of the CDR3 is TGTGCCTGGAGTAACGACAGGGCTGGGACCGGGGAGCTGTTTTTT. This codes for CAWSNDRAGTGELFF.

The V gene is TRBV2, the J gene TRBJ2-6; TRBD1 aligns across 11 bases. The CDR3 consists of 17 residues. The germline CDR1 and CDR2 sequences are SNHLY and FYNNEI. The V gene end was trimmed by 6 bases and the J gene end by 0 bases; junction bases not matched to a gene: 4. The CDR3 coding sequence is TGTGCCAGCAGGAGGGACAGGGGGTTCTCTGGGGCCAACGTCCTGACTTTC. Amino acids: CASRRDRGFSGANVLTF.

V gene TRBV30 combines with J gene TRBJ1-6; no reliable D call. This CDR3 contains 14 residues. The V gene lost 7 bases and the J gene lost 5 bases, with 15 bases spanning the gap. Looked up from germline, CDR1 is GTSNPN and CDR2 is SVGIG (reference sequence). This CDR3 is CASHLGRNNSPLHF. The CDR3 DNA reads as TGTGCCTCGCATTTAGGACGTAATAATTCACCCCTCCACTTT.

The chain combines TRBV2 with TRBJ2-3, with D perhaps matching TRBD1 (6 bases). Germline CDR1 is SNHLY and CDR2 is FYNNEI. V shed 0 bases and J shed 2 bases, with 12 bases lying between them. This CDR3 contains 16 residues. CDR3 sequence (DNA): TGTGCCAGCAGTGAAGCATTAGGGGGATACACAGATACGCAGTATTTT. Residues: CASSEALGGYTDTQYF. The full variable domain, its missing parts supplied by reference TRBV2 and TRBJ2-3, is EPEVTQTPSHQVTQMGQEVILRCVPISNHLYFYWYRQILGQKVEFLVSFYNNEISEKSEIFDDQFSVERPDGSNFTLKIRSTKLEDSAMYFCASSEALGGYTDTQYFGPGTRLTVL.

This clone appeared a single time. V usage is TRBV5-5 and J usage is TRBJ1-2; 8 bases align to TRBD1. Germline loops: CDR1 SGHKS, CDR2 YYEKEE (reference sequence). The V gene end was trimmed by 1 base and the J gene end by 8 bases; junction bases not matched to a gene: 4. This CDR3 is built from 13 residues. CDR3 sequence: CASSLQGARGYTF. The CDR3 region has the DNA TGTGCCAGCAGCTTGCAGGGGGCCCGAGGCTACACCTTC. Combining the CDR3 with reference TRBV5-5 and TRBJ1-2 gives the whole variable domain DAGVTQSPTHLIKTRGQQVTLRCSPISGHKSVSWYQQVLGQGPQFIFQYYEKEERGRGNFPDRFSARQFPNYSSELNVNALLLGDSALYLCASSLQGARGYTFGSGTRLTVV.

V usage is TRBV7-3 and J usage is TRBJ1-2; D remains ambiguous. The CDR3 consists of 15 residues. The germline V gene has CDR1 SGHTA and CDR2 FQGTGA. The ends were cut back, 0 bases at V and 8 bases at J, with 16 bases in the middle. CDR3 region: CASSLTVRDRVGYTF. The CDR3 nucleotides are TGTGCCAGCAGCTTAACGGTCCGGGATCGAGTGGGCTACACCTTC.

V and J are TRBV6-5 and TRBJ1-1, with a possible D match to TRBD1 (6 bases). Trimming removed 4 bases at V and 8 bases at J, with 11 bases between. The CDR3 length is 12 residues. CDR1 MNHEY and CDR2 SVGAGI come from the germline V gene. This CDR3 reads CASSSGTREAFF. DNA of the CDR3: TGTGCCAGCAGTTCCGGGACACGGGAAGCTTTCTTT.

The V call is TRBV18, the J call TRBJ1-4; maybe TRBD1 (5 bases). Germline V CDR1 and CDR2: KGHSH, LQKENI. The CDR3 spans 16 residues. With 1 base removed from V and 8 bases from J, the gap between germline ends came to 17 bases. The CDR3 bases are TGTGCCAGCTCACCACTCCAGGGTATTAATGGAGAAAAACTGTTTTTT. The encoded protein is CASSPLQGINGEKLFF.

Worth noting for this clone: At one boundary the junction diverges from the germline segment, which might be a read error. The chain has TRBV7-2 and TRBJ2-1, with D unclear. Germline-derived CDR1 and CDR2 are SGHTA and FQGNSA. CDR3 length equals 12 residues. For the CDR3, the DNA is TGTGCCAGCAGCAAAGAAGTGAATGGGCAGTTCTTC. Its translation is CASSKEVNGQFF. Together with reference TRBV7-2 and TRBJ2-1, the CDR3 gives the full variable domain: GAGVSQSPSNKVTEKGKDVELRCDPISGHTALYWYRQSLGQGLEFLIYFQGNSAPDKSGLPSDRFSAERTGGSVSTLTIQRTQQEDSAVYLCASSKEVNGQFFGPGTRLTVL.

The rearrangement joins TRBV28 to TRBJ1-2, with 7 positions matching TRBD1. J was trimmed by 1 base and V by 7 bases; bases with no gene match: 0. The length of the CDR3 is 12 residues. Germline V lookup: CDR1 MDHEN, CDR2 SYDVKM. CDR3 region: CASNRGNYGYTF. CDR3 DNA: TGTGCCAGCAACAGGGGTAACTATGGCTACACCTTC.

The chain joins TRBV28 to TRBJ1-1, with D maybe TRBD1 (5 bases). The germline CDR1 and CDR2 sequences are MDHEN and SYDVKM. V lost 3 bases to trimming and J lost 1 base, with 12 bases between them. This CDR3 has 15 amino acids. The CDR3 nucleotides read TGTGCCAGCAGTTTGGGGGTGAGGGGGAACACTGAAGCTTTCTTT. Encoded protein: CASSLGVRGNTEAFF.

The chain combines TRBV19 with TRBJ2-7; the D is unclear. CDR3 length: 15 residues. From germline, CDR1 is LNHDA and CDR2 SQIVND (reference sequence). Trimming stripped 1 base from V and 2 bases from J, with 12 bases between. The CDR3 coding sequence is TGTGCCAGTAGTATAGTCGTAAACCCCACCTACGAGCAGTACTTC. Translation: CASSIVVNPTYEQYF.

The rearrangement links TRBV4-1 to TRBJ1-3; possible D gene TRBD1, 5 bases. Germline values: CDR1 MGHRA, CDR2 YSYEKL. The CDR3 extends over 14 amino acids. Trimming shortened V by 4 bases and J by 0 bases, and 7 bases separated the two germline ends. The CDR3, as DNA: TGCGCCAGCAGCCGGGGCGGCTCTGGAAACACCATATATTTT. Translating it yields CASSRGGSGNTIYF.

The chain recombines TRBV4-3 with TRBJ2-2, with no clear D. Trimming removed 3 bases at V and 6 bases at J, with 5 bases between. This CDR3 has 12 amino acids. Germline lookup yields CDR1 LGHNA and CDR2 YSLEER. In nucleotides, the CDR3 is TGCGCCAGCAGCCAGACGTCCGGGGAGCTGTTTTTT. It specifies CASSQTSGELFF.

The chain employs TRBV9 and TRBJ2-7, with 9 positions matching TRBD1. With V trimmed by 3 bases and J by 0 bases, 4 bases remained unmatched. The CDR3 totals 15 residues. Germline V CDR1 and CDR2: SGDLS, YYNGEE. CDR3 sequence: CASSARGQGSYEQYF. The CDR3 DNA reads TGTGCCAGCAGCGCCCGGGGACAGGGCTCCTACGAGCAGTACTTC.

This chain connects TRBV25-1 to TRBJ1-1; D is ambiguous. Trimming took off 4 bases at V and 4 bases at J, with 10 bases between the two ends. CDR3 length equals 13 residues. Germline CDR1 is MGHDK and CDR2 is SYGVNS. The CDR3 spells CASSARIFTEAFF. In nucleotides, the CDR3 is TGTGCCAGCAGTGCCAGGATCTTCACTGAAGCTTTCTTT.

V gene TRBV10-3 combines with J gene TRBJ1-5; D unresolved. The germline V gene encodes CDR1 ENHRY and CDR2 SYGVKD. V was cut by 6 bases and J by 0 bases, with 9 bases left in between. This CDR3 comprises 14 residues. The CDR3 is CAISPQNSNQPQHF. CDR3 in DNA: TGTGCCATCAGCCCACAAAATAGCAATCAGCCCCAGCATTTT.

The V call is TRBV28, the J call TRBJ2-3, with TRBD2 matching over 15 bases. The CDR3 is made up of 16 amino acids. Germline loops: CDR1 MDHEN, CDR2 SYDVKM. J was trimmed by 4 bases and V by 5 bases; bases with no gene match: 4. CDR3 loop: CASSLGLAGGPDTQYF. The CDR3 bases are TGTGCCAGCAGTCTCGGACTAGCGGGGGGGCCAGATACGCAGTATTTT.

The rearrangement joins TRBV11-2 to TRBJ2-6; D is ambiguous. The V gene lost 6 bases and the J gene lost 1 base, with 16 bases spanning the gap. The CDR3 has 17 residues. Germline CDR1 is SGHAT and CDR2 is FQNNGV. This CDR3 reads CASSSAKRPSGANVLTF. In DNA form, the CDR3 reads TGTGCCAGCAGTTCGGCGAAGAGACCGTCTGGGGCCAACGTCCTGACTTTC. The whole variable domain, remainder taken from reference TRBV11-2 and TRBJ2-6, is EAGVAQSPRYKIIEKRQSVAFWCNPISGHATLYWYQQILGQGPKLLIQFQNNGVVDDSQLPKDRFSAERLKGVDSTLKIQPAKLEDSAVYLCASSSAKRPSGANVLTFGAGSRLTVL.

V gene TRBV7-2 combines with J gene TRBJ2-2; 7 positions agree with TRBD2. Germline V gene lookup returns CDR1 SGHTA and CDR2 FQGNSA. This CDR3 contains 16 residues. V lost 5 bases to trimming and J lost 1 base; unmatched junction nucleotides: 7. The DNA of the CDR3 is TGTGCCAGCAGCACGATGGCTAGCGGGAACACCGGGGAGCTGTTTTTT. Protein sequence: CASSTMASGNTGELFF.

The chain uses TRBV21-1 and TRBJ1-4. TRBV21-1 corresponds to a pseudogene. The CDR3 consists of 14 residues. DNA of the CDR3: TGTGCCAGCAGCAAAGGGGGTTTCGATGAAAAACTGTTTTTT. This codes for CASSKGGFDEKLFF.

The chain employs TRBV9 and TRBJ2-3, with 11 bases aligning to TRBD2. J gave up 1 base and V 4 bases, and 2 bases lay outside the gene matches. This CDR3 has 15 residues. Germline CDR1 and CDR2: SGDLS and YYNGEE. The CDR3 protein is CASSLLAGGTDTQYF. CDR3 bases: TGTGCCAGCAGCTTACTAGCGGGGGGCACAGATACGCAGTATTTT.

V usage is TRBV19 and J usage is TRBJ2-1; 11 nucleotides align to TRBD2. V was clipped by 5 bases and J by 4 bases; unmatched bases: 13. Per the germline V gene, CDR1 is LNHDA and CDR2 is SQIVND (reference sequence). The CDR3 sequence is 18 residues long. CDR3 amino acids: CASSLDMGLADSYNEQFF. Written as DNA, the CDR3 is TGTGCCAGTAGTCTGGATATGGGACTAGCGGACTCTTACAATGAGCAGTTCTTC.

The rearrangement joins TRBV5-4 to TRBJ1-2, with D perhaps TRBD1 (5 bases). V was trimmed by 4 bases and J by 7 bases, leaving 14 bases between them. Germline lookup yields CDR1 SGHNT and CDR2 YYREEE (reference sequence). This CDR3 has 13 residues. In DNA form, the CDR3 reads TGTGCCAGCAGCGGGGGAGAGGTTCGTGGCTACACCTTC. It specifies CASSGGEVRGYTF.

The CDR3 DNA follows: TGCGCCAGCAGGGTTGTCGCCTATAATTCACCCCTCCACTTT. It encodes CASRVVAYNSPLHF. The chain combines TRBV5-1 with TRBJ1-6; D call uncertain. Germline V lookup: CDR1 SGHRS, CDR2 YFSETQ. This CDR3 spans 14 amino acids. Trimming removed 5 bases at V and 2 bases at J, with 8 bases between.